The T cell receptor (beta chain) described here comes from a study of identifying expanded T cells in peripheral blood. This CDR3 has 13 amino acids. Germline V gene data show CDR1 as KGHSH and CDR2 as LQKENI. The V and J ends lost 3 bases and 8 bases, in that order; junction bases with no gene match: 4. The table came from immunoSEQ multiplex PCR; TCRdb's copy has only in-frame clones and leaves some out. Of about 86,000 clones in the sample, about 85% were seen once. The sample consisted of blood. This chain links TRBV18 with TRBJ1-2; TRBD1 matches at 9 bases. This receptor was taken from a person aged 18 to 70 in good health. CDR3 sequence reads: CASSPGQGIGYTF. DNA of the CDR3: TGTGCCAGCTCACCGGGACAGGGTATCGGCTACACCTTC.